These 2 T cell receptor beta chains originate from one sample sequenced in a study of T cells in Graves' hyperthyroidism and ophthalmopathy. There were TCR beta CDR3 regions amplified from RNA transcripts. The primer set for the first-round RT-PCR of the TCR CDR3 was HTBI. TCRdb reprocessed the multiplex PCR reads via MiXCR and lists one record per CDR3 protein. The profile shows under 300,000 distinct CDR3 sequences, approximately 23% of them singletons. Sequencing was done on a sample of blood. The source of these receptors is a young man with Graves' ophthalmopathy.

To note about this clonotype: Its ends do not fully match the called genes, so a read error is possible. The rearrangement links TRBV7-2 to TRBJ2-5; D might be TRBD1 (7 bases). Per germline, CDR1 SGHTA and CDR2 FQGNSA. The CDR3 is 15 residues long. The DNA for the CDR3 is TGTGCCAGCAGCCGGGGGACAGTTCGCCAAGGGACCCAGTACTTC. The encoded protein is CASSRGTVRQGTQYF.

This clonotype was counted at least ten times. The J gene is TRBJ2-1, the V gene TRBV11-2; 9 nucleotides line up with TRBD2. Germline V lookup: CDR1 SGHAT, CDR2 FQNNGV. The junction had 6 bases not matched to a gene; V was cut back by 7 bases and J by 2 bases. There are 15 residues in the CDR3. The CDR3 protein is CASKLAGAAYNEQFF. The DNA for the CDR3 is TGTGCCAGCAAATTAGCGGGAGCCGCCTACAATGAGCAGTTCTTC.